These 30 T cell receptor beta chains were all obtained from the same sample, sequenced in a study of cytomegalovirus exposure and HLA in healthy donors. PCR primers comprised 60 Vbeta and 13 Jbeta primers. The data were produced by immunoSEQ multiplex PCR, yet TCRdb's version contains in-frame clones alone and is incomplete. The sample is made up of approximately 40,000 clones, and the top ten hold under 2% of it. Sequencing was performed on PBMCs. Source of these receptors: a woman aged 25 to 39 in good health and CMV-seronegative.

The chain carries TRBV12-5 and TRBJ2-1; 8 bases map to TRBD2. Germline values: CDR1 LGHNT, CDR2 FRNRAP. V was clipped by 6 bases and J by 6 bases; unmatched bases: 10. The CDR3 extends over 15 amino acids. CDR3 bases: TGTGCTAGTGGCACTGGACTAGCAATCCCCAATGAGCAGTTCTTC. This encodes CASGTGLAIPNEQFF.

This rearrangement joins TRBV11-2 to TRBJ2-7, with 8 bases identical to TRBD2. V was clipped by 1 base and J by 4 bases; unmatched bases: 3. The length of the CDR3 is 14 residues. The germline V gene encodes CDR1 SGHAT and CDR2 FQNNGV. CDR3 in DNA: TGTGCCAGCAGCTTAGTAGCGGGAAGGTACGAGCAGTACTTC. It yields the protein CASSLVAGRYEQYF.

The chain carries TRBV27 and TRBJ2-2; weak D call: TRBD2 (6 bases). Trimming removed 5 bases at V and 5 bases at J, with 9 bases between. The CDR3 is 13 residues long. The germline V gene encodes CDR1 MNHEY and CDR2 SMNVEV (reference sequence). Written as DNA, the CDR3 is TGTGCCAGCAGTCACGGGGGAACCGGGGAGCTGTTTTTT. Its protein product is CASSHGGTGELFF.

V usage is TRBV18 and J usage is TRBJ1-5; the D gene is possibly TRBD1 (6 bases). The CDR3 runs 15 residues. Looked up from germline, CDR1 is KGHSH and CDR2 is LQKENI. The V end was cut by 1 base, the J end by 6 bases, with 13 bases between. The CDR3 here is CASSPQQGTTQPQHF. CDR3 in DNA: TGTGCCAGCTCACCACAACAGGGAACTACTCAGCCCCAGCATTTT.

Here the CDR3 reads CASSPRGFEKLFF. The CDR3 DNA reads TGTGCCAGCAGCCCAAGGGGTTTTGAAAAACTGTTTTTT. The chain recombines TRBV7-9 with TRBJ1-4, with a weak D call TRBD1 (5 bases). The CDR3 is made up of 13 amino acids. V shed 5 bases and J shed 7 bases, with 11 bases lying between them. Germline V lookup: CDR1 SEHNR, CDR2 FQNEAQ (reference sequence).

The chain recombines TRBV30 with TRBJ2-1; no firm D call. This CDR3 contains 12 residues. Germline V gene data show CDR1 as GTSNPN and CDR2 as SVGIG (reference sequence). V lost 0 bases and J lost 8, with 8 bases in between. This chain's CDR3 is CAWSVLQDEQFF. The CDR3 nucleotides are TGTGCCTGGAGTGTACTCCAGGATGAGCAGTTCTTC.

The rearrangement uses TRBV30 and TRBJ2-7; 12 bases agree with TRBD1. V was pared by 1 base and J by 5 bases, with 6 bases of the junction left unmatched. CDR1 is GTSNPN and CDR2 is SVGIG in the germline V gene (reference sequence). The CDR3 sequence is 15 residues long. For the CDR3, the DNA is TGTGCCTGGAGTGAAGGGGGGACAGGGGGCCACGAGCAGTACTTC. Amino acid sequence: CAWSEGGTGGHEQYF.

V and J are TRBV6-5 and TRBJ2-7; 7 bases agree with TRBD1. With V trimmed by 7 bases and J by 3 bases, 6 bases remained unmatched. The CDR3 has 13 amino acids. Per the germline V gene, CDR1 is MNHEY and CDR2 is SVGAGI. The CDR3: CASTPSGGYEQYF. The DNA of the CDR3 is TGTGCCAGCACTCCCTCAGGGGGCTACGAGCAGTACTTC.

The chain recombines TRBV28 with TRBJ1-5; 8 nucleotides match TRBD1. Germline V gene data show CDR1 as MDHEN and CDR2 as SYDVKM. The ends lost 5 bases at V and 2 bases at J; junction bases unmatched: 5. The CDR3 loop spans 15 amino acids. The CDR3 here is CASSPDRAGNQPQHF. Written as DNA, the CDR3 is TGTGCCAGCAGTCCGGACAGGGCGGGCAATCAGCCCCAGCATTTT.

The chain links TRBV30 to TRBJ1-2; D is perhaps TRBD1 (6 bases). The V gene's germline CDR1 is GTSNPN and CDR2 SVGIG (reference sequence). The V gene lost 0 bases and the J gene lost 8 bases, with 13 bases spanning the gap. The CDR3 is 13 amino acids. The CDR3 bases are TGTGCCTGGAGTGTTAGACAGGCCCCAGGCTACACCTTC. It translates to CAWSVRQAPGYTF.

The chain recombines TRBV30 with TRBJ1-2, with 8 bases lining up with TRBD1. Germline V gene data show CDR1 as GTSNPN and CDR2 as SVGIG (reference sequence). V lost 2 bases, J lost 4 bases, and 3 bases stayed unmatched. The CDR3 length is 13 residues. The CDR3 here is CAWSPTGGYGYTF. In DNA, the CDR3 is TGTGCCTGGAGTCCAACAGGGGGCTATGGCTACACCTTC. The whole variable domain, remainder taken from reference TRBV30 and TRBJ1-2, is SQTIHQWPATLVQPVGSPLSLECTVEGTSNPNLYWYRQAAGRGLQLLFYSVGIGQISSEVPQNLSASRPQDRQFILSSKKLLLSDSGFYLCAWSPTGGYGYTFGSGTRLTVV.

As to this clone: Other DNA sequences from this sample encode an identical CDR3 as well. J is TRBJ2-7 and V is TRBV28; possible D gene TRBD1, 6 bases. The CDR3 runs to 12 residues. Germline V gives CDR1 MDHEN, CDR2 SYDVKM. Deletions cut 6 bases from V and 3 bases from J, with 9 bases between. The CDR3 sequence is CASSPQGYEQYF. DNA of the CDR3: TGTGCCAGCAGCCCACAGGGCTACGAGCAGTACTTC.

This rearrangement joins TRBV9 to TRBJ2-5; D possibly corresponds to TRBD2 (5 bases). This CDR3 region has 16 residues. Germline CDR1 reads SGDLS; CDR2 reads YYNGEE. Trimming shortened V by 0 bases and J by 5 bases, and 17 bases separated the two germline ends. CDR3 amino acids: CASSVEVGAVWETQYF. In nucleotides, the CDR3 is TGTGCCAGCAGCGTAGAGGTGGGAGCGGTTTGGGAGACCCAGTACTTC.

The CDR3 spells CASSQVPISGNTIYF. The DNA of the CDR3 is TGCGCCAGCAGCCAAGTCCCAATCTCTGGAAACACCATATATTTT. The chain has TRBV4-1 and TRBJ1-3; unclear D gene. V was cut by 1 base and J by 0 bases, with 7 bases left in between. Germline-derived CDR1 and CDR2 are MGHRA and YSYEKL. There are 15 residues in the CDR3.

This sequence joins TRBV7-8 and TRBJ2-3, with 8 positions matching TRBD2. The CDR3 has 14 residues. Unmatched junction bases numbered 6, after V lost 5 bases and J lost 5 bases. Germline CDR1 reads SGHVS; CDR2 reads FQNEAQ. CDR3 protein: CASSPGLAGDTQYF. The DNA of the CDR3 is TGTGCCAGCAGCCCAGGACTAGCTGGAGATACGCAGTATTTT.

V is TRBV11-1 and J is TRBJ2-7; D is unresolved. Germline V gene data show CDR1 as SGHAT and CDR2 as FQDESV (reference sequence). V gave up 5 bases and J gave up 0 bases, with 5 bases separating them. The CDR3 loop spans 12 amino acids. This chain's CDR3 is CASSASSYEQYF. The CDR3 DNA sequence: TGTGCCAGCAGCGCCAGCTCCTACGAGCAGTACTTC.

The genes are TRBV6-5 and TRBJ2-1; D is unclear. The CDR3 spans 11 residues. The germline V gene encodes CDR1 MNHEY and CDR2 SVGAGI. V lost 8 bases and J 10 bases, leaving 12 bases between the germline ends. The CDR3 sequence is CASGLTAEQFF. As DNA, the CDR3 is TGTGCCAGCGGATTGACTGCAGAGCAGTTCTTC.

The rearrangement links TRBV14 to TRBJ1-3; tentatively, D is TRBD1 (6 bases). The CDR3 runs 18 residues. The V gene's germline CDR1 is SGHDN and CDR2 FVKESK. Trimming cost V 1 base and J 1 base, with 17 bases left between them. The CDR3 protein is CASSQGPGTFKSGNTIYF. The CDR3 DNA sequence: TGTGCCAGCAGCCAAGGCCCCGGGACATTCAAATCTGGAAACACCATATATTTT.

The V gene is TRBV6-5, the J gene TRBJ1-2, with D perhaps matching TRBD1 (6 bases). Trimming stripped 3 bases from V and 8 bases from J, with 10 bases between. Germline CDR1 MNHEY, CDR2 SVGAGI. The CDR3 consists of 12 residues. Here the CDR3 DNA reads TGTGCCAGCAGTTATCCCCAGGGGGGCTACACCTTC. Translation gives CASSYPQGGYTF.

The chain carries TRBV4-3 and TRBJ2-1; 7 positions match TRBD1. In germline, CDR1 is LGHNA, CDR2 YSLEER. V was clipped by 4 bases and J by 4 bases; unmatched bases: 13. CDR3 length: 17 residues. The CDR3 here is CASSPGAGTEYYNEQFF. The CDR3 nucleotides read TGCGCCAGCAGCCCCGGAGCCGGGACAGAATATTACAATGAGCAGTTCTTC.

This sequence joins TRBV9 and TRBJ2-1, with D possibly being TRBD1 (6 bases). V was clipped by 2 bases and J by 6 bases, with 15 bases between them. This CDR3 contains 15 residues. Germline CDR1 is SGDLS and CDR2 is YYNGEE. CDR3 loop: CASSVVEQGSNEQFF. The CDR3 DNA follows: TGTGCCAGCAGCGTGGTCGAACAGGGTTCCAATGAGCAGTTCTTC. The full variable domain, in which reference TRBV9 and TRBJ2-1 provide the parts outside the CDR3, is DSGVTQTPKHLITATGQRVTLRCSPRSGDLSVYWYQQSLDQGLQFLIQYYNGEERAKGNILERFSAQQFPDLHSELNLSSLELGDSALYFCASSVVEQGSNEQFFGPGTRLTVL.

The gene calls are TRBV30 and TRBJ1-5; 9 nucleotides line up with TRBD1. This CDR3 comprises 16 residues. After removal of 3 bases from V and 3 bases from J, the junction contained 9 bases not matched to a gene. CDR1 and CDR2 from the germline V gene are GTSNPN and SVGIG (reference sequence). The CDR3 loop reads CAWSRQDRGSNQPQHF. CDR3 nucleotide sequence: TGTGCCTGGAGCCGTCAGGACAGGGGTTCCAATCAGCCCCAGCATTTT.

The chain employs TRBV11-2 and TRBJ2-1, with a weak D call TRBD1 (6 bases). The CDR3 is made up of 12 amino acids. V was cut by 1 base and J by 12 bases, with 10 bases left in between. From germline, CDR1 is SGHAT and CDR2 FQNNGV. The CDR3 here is CASSLVGAGQFF. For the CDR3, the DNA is TGTGCCAGCAGCTTAGTGGGGGCCGGGCAGTTCTTC. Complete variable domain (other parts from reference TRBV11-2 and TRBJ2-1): EAGVAQSPRYKIIEKRQSVAFWCNPISGHATLYWYQQILGQGPKLLIQFQNNGVVDDSQLPKDRFSAERLKGVDSTLKIQPAKLEDSAVYLCASSLVGAGQFFGPGTRLTVL.

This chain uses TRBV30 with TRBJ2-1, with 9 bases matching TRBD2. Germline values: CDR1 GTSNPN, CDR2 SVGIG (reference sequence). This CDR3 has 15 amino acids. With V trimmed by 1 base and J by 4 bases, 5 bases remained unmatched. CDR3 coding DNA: TGTGCCTGGAGTGGCCCGACTAGCGGATACAATGAGCAGTTCTTC. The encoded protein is CAWSGPTSGYNEQFF. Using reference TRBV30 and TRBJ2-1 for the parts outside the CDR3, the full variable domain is SQTIHQWPATLVQPVGSPLSLECTVEGTSNPNLYWYRQAAGRGLQLLFYSVGIGQISSEVPQNLSASRPQDRQFILSSKKLLLSDSGFYLCAWSGPTSGYNEQFFGPGTRLTVL.

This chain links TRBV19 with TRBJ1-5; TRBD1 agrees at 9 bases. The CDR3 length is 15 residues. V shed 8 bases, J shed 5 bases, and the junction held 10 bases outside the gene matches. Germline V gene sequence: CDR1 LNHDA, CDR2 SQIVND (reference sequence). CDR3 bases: TGTGCCAGTCGGCTCATGGGACAGGGCCATCAGCCCCAGCATTTT. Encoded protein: CASRLMGQGHQPQHF.

The chain's CDR3 is CASSAWQGAKGYTF. CDR3 in DNA: TGTGCCAGCAGTGCCTGGCAGGGGGCGAAAGGCTACACCTTC. J is TRBJ1-2 and V is TRBV2; 8 nucleotides line up with TRBD1. The CDR3 is 14 amino acids. Germline loops: CDR1 SNHLY, CDR2 FYNNEI. J gave up 8 bases and V 4 bases, and 9 bases lay outside the gene matches.

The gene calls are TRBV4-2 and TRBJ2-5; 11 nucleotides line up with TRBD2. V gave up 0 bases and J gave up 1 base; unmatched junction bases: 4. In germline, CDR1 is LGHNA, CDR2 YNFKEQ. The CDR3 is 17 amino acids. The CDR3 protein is CASSQDLGTSGQETQYF. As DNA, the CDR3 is TGTGCCAGCAGCCAAGATCTGGGGACTAGCGGCCAAGAGACCCAGTACTTC.

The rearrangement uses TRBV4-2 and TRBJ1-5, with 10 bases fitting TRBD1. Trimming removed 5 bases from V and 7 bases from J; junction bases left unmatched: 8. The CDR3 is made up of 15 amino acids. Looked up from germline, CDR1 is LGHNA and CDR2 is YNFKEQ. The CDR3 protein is CASSLRQGAEQPQHF. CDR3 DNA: TGTGCCAGCAGCTTAAGACAGGGGGCGGAGCAGCCCCAGCATTTT.

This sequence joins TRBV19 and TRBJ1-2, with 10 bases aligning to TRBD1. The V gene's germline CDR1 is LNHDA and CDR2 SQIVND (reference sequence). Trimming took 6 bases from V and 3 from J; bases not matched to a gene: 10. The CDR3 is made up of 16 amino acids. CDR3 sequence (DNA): TGTGCCAGTAGGCCAATCCAAGGGACAGGGGACTATGGCTACACCTTC. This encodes CASRPIQGTGDYGYTF.

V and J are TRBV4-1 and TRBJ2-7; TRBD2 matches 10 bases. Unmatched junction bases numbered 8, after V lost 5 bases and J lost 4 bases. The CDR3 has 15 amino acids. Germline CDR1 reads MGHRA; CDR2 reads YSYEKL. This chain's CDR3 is CASSGRGTSEYEQYF. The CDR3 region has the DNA TGCGCCAGCAGCGGAAGAGGGACTAGCGAGTACGAGCAGTACTTC.